This TCR beta chain is from a study of shared clonotypes between healthy human individuals. Points from the study as a whole: Donors were few, which limited the genetic and exposure-history diversity represented. It was the non-shared clonotypes that had lower generation probabilities than clonotypes shared by all four donors.

Naive CD8 isolation took CD45RO-negative cells positively selected for CCR7 and excluded terminally differentiated effector memory CD45RA+ cells. Produced via immunoSEQ multiplex PCR; TCRdb's table is partial and in-frame only. The data contain some 2 million clones, about 95% of them singletons. On this clone: Its target is unknown.

Looked up from germline, CDR1 is LNHNV and CDR2 is YYDKDF (reference sequence). This CDR3 contains 13 residues. Deletions cut 8 bases from V and 1 base from J, with 8 bases between. Sequencing used naive CD8+ T cells sorted from blood. This clonotype originated in a man between 18 and 35 years old in good health. The chain couples TRBV15 to TRBJ2-2; D call uncertain. The CDR3 is CATLSGNTGELFF. The DNA for the CDR3 is TGTGCCACCTTATCAGGGAACACCGGGGAGCTGTTTTTT.